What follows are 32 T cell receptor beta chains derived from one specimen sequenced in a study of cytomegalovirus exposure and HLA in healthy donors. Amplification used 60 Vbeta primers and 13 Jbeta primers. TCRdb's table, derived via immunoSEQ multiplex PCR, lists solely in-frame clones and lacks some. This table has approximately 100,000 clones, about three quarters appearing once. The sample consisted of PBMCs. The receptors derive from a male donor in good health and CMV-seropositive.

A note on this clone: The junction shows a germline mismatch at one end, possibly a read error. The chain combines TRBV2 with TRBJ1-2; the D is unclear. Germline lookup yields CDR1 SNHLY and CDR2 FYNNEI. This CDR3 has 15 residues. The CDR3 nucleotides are TGTGCCGGCAGCTCAGTCCGGGGTTTGTCGTATGGCTACACCTTC. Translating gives CAGSSVRGLSYGYTF.

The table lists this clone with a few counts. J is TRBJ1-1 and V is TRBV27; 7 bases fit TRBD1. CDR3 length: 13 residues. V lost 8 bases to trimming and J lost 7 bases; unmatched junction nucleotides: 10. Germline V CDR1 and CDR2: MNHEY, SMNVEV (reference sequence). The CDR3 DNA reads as TGTGCCAGCTGGACGGGGACAGATCTTGAAGCTTTCTTT. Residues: CASWTGTDLEAFF.

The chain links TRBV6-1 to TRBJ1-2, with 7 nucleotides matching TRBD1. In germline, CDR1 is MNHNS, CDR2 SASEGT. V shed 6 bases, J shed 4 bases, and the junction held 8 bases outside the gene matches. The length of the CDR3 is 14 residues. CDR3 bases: TGTGCCAGCAGAGAGACAGGGACACTCTATGGCTACACCTTC. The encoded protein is CASRETGTLYGYTF.

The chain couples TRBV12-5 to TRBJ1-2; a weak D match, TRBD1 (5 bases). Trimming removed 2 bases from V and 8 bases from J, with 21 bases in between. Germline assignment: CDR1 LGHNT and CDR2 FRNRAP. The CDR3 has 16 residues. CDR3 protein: CASGLRVSGFLEGYTF. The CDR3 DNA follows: TGTGCTAGTGGTTTGCGAGTCTCAGGGTTCCTTGAGGGCTACACCTTC. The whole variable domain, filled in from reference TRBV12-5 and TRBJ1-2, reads DARVTQTPRHKVTEMGQEVTMRCQPILGHNTVFWYRQTMMQGLELLAYFRNRAPLDDSGMPKDRFSAEMPDATLATLKIQPSEPRDSAVYFCASGLRVSGFLEGYTFGSGTRLTVV.

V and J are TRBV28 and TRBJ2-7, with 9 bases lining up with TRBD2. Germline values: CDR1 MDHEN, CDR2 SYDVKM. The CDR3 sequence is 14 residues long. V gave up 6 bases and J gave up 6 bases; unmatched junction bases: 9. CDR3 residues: CASRSGTSYREQYF. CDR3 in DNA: TGTGCCAGCAGATCCGGGACTAGCTACCGCGAGCAGTACTTC.

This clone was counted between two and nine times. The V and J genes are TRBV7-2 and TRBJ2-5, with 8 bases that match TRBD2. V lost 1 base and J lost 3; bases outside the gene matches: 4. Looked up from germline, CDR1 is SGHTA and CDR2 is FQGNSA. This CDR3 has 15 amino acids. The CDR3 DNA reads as TGTGCCAGCAGCTTAGTACGGGGGGGAGAAGAGACCCAGTACTTC. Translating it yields CASSLVRGGEETQYF.

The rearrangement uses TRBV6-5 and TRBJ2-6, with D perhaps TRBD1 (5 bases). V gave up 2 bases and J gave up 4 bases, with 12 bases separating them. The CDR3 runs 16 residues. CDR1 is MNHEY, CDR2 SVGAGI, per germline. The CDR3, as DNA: TGTGCCAGCAGTTACAAAGGGGTGGTGGGGGCCAACGTCCTGACTTTC. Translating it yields CASSYKGVVGANVLTF.

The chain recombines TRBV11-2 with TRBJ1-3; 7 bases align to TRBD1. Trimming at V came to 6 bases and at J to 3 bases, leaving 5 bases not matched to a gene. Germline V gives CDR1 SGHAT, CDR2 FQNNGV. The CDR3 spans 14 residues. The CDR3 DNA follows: TGTGCCAGCAGGGGGACAGTTGATGGAAACACCATATATTTT. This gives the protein CASRGTVDGNTIYF.

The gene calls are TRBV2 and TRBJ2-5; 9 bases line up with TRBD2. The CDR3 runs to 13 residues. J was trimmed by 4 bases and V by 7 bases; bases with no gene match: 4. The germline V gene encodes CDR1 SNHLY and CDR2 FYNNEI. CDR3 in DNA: TGTGCCAGCATGAAACTAGCGGGAGAGACCCAGTACTTC. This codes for CASMKLAGETQYF.

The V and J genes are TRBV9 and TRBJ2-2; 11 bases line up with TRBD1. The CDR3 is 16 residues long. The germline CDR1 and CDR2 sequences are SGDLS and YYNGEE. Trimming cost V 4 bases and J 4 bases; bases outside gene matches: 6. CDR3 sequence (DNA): TGTGCCAGCAGCCTTGGACAGGGGGCGACCACCGGGGAGCTGTTTTTT. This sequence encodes CASSLGQGATTGELFF.

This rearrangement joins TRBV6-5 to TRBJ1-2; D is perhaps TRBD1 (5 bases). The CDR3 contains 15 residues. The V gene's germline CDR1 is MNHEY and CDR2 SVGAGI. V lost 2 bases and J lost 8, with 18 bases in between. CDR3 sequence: CASSYQGPGERGYTF. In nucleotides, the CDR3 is TGTGCCAGCAGTTACCAGGGTCCGGGGGAGCGCGGCTACACCTTC.

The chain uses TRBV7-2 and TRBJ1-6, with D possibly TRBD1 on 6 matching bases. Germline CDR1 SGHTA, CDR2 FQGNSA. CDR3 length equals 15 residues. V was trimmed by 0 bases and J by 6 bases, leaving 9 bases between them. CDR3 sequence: CASSLATQGNSPLHF. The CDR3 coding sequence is TGTGCCAGCAGCTTAGCTACACAGGGTAATTCACCCCTCCACTTT.

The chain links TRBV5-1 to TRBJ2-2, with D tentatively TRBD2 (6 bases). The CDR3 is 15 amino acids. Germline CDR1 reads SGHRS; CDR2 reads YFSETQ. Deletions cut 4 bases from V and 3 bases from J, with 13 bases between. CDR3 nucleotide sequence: TGCGCCAGCAGCCTACTCAGGGAGGACACCGGGGAGCTGTTTTTT. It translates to CASSLLREDTGELFF. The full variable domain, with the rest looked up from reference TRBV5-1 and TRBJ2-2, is KAGVTQTPRYLIKTRGQQVTLSCSPISGHRSVSWYQQTPGQGLQFLFEYFSETQRNKGNFPGRFSGRQFSNSRSEMNVSTLELGDSALYLCASSLLREDTGELFFGEGSRLTVL.

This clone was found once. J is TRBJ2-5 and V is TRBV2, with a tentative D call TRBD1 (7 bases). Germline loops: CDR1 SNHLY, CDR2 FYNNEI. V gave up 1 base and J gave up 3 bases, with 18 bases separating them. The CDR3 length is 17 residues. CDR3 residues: CASSEGRGTVDEETQYF. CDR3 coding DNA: TGTGCCAGCAGTGAAGGGAGGGGGACAGTGGATGAAGAGACCCAGTACTTC.

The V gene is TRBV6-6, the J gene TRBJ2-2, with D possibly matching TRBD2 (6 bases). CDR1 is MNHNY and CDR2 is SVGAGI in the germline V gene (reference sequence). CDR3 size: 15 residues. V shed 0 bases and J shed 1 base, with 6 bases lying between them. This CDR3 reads CASSYSGGNTGELFF. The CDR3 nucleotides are TGTGCCAGCAGTTACTCGGGGGGGAACACCGGGGAGCTGTTTTTT.

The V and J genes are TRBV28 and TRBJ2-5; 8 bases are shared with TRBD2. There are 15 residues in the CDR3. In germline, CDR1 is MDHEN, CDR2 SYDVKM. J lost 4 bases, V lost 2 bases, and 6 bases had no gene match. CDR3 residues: CASSLRAGGRETQYF. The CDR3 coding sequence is TGTGCCAGCAGTTTAAGGGCGGGGGGACGAGAGACCCAGTACTTC.

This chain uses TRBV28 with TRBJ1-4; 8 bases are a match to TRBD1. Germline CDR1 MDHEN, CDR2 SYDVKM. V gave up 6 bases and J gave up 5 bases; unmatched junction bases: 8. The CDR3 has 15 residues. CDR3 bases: TGTGCCAGCAGGGAACCGGGACAGGTGAATGAAAAACTGTTTTTT. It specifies CASREPGQVNEKLFF.

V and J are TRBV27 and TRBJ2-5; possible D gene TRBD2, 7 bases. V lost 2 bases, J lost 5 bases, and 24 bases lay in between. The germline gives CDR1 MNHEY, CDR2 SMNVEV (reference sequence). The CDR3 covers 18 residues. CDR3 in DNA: TGTGCCAGCAGTTTAAAGGGGGGGCACCAGGGTATGAGGGAGACCCAGTACTTC. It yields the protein CASSLKGGHQGMRETQYF.

CDR3 in amino acids: CSVEGQGETYEQYF. Written as DNA, the CDR3 is TGCAGCGTCGAGGGACAGGGAGAAACCTACGAGCAGTACTTC. V gene TRBV29-1 combines with J gene TRBJ2-7, with 9 bases matching TRBD1. This CDR3 is 14 amino acids long. Germline loops: CDR1 SQVTM, CDR2 ANQGSEA. V shed 6 bases and J 2 bases; nucleotides not matched to a gene: 8.

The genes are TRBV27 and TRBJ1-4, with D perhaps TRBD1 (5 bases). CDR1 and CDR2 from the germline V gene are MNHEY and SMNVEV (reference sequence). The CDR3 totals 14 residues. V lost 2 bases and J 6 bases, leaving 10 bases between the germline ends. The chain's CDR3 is CASSLGDWDEKLFF. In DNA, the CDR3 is TGTGCCAGCAGTTTAGGGGACTGGGATGAAAAACTGTTTTTT.

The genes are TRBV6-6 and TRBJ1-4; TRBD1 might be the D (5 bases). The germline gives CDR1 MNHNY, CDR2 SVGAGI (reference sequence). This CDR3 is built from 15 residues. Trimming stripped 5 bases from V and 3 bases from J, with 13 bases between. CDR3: CASSQRQSPNEKLFF. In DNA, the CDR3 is TGTGCCAGCAGTCAACGACAGTCACCTAATGAAAAACTGTTTTTT.

CDR3 sequence (DNA): TGCGCCAGCAGCCATCCCGGGACAGGCCTCTACGAGCAGTACTTC. Its translation is CASSHPGTGLYEQYF. The chain couples TRBV4-1 to TRBJ2-7, with 8 bases that match TRBD1. CDR3 length: 15 amino acids. V shed 3 bases and J 3 bases; nucleotides not matched to a gene: 7. Looked up from germline, CDR1 is MGHRA and CDR2 is YSYEKL.

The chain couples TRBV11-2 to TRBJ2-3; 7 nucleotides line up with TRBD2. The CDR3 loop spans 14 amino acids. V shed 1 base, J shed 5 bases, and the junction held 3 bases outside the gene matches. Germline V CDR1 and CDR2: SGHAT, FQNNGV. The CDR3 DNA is TGTGCCAGCAGCTTAGGGACTAGTGGAGATACGCAGTATTTT. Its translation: CASSLGTSGDTQYF.

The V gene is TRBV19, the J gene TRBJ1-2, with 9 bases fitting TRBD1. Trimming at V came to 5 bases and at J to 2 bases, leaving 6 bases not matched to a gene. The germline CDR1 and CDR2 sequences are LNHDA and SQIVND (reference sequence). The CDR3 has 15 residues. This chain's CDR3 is CASSSQDRGNYGYTF. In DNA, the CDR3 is TGTGCCAGTAGTTCTCAGGACAGGGGAAACTATGGCTACACCTTC.

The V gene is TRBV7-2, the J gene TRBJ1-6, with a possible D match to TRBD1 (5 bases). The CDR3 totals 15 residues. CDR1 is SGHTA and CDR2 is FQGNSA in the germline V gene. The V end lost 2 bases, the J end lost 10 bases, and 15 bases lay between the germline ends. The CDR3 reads CASSLYPGSGSPLHF. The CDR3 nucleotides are TGTGCCAGCAGCTTATACCCAGGGTCAGGATCACCCCTCCACTTT.

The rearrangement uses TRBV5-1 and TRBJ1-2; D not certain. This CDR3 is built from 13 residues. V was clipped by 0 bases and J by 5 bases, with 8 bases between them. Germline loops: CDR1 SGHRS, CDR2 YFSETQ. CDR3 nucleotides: TGCGCCAGCAGCTTGGTCTCCCGTTATGGCTACACCTTC. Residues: CASSLVSRYGYTF. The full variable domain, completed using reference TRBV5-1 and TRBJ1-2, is KAGVTQTPRYLIKTRGQQVTLSCSPISGHRSVSWYQQTPGQGLQFLFEYFSETQRNKGNFPGRFSGRQFSNSRSEMNVSTLELGDSALYLCASSLVSRYGYTFGSGTRLTVV.

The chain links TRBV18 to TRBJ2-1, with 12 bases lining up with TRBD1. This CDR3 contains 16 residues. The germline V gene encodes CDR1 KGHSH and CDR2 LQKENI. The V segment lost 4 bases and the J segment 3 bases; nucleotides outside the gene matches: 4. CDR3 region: CASSQGQGAFYNEQFF. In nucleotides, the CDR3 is TGTGCCAGCTCACAGGGACAGGGGGCTTTCTACAATGAGCAGTTCTTC.

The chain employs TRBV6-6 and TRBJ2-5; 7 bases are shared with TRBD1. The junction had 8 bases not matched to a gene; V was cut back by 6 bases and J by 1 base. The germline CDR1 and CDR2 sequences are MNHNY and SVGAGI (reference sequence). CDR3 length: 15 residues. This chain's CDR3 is CASRRASGGQETQYF. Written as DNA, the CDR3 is TGTGCCAGCAGGCGCGCCTCAGGGGGCCAAGAGACCCAGTACTTC.

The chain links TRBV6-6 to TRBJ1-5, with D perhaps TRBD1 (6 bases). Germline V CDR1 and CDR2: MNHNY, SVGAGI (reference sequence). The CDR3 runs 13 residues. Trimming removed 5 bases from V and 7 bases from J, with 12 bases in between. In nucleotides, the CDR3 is TGTGCCAGCAGTACAGGGTCCGTACAGCCCCAGCATTTT. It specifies CASSTGSVQPQHF.

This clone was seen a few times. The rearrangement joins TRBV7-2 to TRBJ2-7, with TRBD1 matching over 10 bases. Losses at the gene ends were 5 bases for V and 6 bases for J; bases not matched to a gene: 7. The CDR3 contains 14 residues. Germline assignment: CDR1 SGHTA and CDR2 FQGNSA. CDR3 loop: CASSRRDRGGEQYF. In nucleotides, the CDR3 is TGTGCCAGCAGCAGAAGGGACAGGGGCGGCGAGCAGTACTTC.

DNA of the CDR3: TGTGCCAGCAGCCCCGGGACTAGCGGGGGGGCCGGGATACAAGAGACCCAGTACTTC. Its protein product is CASSPGTSGGAGIQETQYF. The chain combines TRBV9 with TRBJ2-5; 16 nucleotides line up with TRBD2. Germline V lookup: CDR1 SGDLS, CDR2 YYNGEE. Unmatched junction bases numbered 11, after V lost 4 bases and J lost 2 bases. The CDR3 loop spans 19 amino acids.

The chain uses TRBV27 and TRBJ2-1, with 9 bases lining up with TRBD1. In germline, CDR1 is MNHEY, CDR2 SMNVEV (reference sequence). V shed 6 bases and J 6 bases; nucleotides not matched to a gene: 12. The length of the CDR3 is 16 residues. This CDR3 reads CASRPLRDRDVNEQFF. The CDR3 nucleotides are TGTGCCAGCAGGCCACTCCGGGACAGGGACGTCAATGAGCAGTTCTTC.